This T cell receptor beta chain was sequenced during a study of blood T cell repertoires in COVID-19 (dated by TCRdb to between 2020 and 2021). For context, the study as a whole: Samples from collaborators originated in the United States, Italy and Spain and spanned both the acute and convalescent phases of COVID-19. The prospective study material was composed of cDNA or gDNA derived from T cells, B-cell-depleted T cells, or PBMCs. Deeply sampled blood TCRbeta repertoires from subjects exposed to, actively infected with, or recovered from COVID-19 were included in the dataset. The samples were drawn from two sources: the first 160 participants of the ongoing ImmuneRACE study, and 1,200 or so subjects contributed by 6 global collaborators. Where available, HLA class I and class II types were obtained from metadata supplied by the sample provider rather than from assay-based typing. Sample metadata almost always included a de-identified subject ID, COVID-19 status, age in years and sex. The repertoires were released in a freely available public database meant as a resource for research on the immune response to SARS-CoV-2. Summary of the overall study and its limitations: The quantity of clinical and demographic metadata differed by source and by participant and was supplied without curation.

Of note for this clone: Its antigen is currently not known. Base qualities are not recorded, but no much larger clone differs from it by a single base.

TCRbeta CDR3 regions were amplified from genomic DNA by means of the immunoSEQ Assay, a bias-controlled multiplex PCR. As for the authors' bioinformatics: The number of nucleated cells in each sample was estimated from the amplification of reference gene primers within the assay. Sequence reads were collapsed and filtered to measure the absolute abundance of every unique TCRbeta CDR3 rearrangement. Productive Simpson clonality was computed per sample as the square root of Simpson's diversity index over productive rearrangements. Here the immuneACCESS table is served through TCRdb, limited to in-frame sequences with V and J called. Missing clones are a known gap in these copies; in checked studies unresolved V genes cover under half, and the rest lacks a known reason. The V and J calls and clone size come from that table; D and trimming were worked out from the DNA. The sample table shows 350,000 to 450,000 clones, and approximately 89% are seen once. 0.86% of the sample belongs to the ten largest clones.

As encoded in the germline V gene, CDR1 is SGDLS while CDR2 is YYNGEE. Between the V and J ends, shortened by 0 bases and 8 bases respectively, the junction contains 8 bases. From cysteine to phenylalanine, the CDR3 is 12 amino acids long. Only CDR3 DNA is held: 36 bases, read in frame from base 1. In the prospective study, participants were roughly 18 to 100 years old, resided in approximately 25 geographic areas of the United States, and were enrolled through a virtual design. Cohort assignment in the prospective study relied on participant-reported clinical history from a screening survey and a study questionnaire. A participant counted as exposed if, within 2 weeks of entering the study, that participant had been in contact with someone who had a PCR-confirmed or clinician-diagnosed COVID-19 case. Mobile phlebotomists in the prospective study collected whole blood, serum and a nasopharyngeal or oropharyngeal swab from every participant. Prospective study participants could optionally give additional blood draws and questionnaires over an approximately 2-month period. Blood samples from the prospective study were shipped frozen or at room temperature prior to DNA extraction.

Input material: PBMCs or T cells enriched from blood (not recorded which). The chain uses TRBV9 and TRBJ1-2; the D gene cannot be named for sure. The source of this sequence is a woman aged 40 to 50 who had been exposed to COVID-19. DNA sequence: TGTGCCAGCAGCGTAGCCAACTCCGGCTACACCTTC. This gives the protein CASSVANSGYTF.